The clone carrying this T cell receptor (beta chain) was counted only a few times. Antigen specificity is unknown. This CDR3 has 15 amino acids. From germline, CDR1 is MGHRA and CDR2 YSYEKL. V lost 1 base, J lost 6 bases, and 3 bases stayed unmatched. The data originate from a study of cytomegalovirus exposure and HLA in healthy donors. Study at large: Some 85 million unique TCRs from HLA-typed donors were held in an early data release.

The PCR had 60 Vbeta and 13 Jbeta primers. The repertoire was sequenced with immunoSEQ multiplex PCR; TCRdb's copy has only in-frame clones and lacks some. The data contain 150,000 to 200,000 clones, 9.5% of them singletons. General study points: Across donors, presence/absence analyses took sequencing depth to be roughly uniform. Most of the TCR beta V segments (in an earlier analysis) were productive either about 90% or about 30% of the time.

The rearrangement uses TRBV4-1 and TRBJ2-1, with 10 bases that match TRBD1. This TCR was sampled from a woman in her thirties in good health and CMV-seropositive. Sequenced material: PBMCs. The CDR3 loop reads CASSQGGTGVNEQFF. CDR3 sequence (DNA): TGCGCCAGCAGCCAAGGGGGGACAGGGGTCAATGAGCAGTTCTTC.